These 6 T cell receptor beta chains were sequenced from one sample in a study of OX40 agonist ivuxolimab in advanced cancers. TCRdb's table, derived via immunoSEQ multiplex PCR, lists solely in-frame clones and lacks some. The table lists roughly 80,000 clones, approximately 85% of them singletons. Sequenced material: CD4+ or CD8+ T cells sorted from blood, taken in a trial of the OX40 agonist ivuxolimab. The receptors originated from an adult with an advanced solid tumor such as melanoma, head and neck, liver or kidney cancer.

This chain uses TRBV10-1 with TRBJ2-2; D call uncertain. Germline CDR1 is WNHNN and CDR2 is SYGVQD (reference sequence). V lost 2 bases to trimming and J lost 8 bases, with 3 bases between them. The CDR3 contains 11 residues. The CDR3 sequence: CASSEEGELFF. In DNA form, the CDR3 reads TGCGCCAGCAGTGAGGAGGGGGAGCTGTTTTTT.

The chain links TRBV9 to TRBJ2-5, with 9 bases identical to TRBD2. This CDR3 comprises 15 residues. J was trimmed by 2 bases and V by 4 bases; bases with no gene match: 6. Germline V gene sequence: CDR1 SGDLS, CDR2 YYNGEE. The CDR3 sequence: CASSNRLAVQETQYF. The DNA for the CDR3 is TGTGCCAGCAGCAACCGACTAGCGGTGCAAGAGACCCAGTACTTC.

V usage is TRBV5-1 and J usage is TRBJ1-1, with D perhaps TRBD1 (6 bases). In germline, CDR1 is SGHRS, CDR2 YFSETQ. The CDR3 length is 14 residues. The germline V and J ends were trimmed by 2 bases and 4 bases, with 12 bases remaining between them. CDR3 nucleotides: TGCGCCAGCAGCTTTGGGGACAAAAGCACTGAAGCTTTCTTT. Its protein is CASSFGDKSTEAFF.

The J gene is TRBJ2-4, the V gene TRBV4-2, with 8 bases fitting TRBD2. Unmatched junction bases numbered 6, after V lost 1 base and J lost 4 bases. This CDR3 region has 16 residues. CDR1 is LGHNA and CDR2 is YNFKEQ in the germline V gene. CDR3 amino acids: CASSQGGGGPKNIQYF. The CDR3 coding sequence is TGTGCCAGCAGCCAAGGAGGCGGGGGGCCAAAAAACATTCAGTACTTC.

This rearrangement joins TRBV9 to TRBJ2-4; no firm D call. The germline V and J ends were trimmed by 0 bases and 6 bases, with 4 bases remaining between them. This CDR3 has 12 amino acids. Germline CDR1 and CDR2: SGDLS and YYNGEE. The CDR3 loop is CASSVDGNIQYF. CDR3 DNA sequence: TGTGCCAGCAGCGTAGATGGAAACATTCAGTACTTC.

The chain carries TRBV28 and TRBJ2-7; the D gene is possibly TRBD2 (5 bases). Germline CDR1 reads MDHEN; CDR2 reads SYDVKM. The CDR3 consists of 14 residues. V was cut by 7 bases and J by 6 bases, with 19 bases left in between. CDR3 in DNA: TGTGCCAGCAAAAGGCGGGTCCTGCGCGGCGAGCAGTACTTC. It is translated as CASKRRVLRGEQYF.